This T cell receptor beta chain was sequenced during a study of blood T cell repertoires in COVID-19. Using immunoSEQ multiplex PCR, the repertoire was profiled, and TCRdb retains in-frame clones only, with some absent. The sample yields about 130,000 clones, roughly 80% seen once. Participants were aged roughly 18 to 89 years from roughly 26 US areas. Either two negative PCRs, clearance, or symptom resolution qualified Cohort 3 donors as recovered. Looked up from germline, CDR1 is LGHDT and CDR2 is YNNKEL (reference sequence). The CDR3 consists of 14 residues. Trimming left V 2 bases short and J 7 bases short, with 14 bases between.

The rearrangement joins TRBV3-1 (or the pseudogene TRBV3-2) to TRBJ2-5; weak D call: TRBD1 (6 bases). The receptor was derived from a man younger than 45 who had recovered from COVID-19. Sequencing was performed on PBMCs or T cells enriched from blood (not recorded which). Here the CDR3 DNA reads TGTGCCAGCAGCCAATTACCAGGGGTGGGGACCCAGTACTTC. This codes for CASSQLPGVGTQYF.